Following are 18 T cell receptor beta chains from one sample sequenced in a study of blood T cell repertoires in COVID-19. TCRdb's copy holds only in-frame clones and misses some; the assay was immunoSEQ multiplex PCR. The sample lists approximately 440,000 clones, around 90% occurring once. Sequenced input: PBMCs or T cells enriched from blood (not recorded which). These receptors were collected from a woman between 18 and 30 years old who had recovered from COVID-19.

This chain connects TRBV7-8 to TRBJ1-1, with 9 bases lining up with TRBD1. V was pared by 1 base and J by 7 bases, with 13 bases of the junction left unmatched. The CDR3 is made up of 17 amino acids. Germline V lookup: CDR1 SGHVS, CDR2 FQNEAQ. The CDR3 protein is CASSLDWYRGPPIEAFF. Here the CDR3 DNA reads TGTGCCAGCAGCTTAGATTGGTACAGGGGGCCTCCGATTGAAGCTTTCTTT.

This rearrangement joins TRBV3-1 (or the pseudogene TRBV3-2) to TRBJ1-1, with D hard to call. Deletions cut 1 base from V and 2 bases from J, with 8 bases between. The germline V gene encodes CDR1 LGHDT and CDR2 YNNKEL (reference sequence). The CDR3 sequence is 14 residues long. The DNA for the CDR3 is TGTGCCAGCAGCCAAGGATGGAGCAACACTGAAGCTTTCTTT. This sequence encodes CASSQGWSNTEAFF.

V usage is TRBV10-1 and J usage is TRBJ2-1; 13 positions match TRBD2. The length of the CDR3 is 16 residues. V trimming: 6 bases; J trimming: 6 bases; junction bases outside the gene matches: 8. From germline, CDR1 is WNHNN and CDR2 SYGVQD (reference sequence). The CDR3 nucleotides read TGCGCCAGCAGCGCCTTCACTAGCGGGGGGGTCAATGAGCAGTTCTTC. The encoded protein is CASSAFTSGGVNEQFF.

The V gene is TRBV6-1, the J gene TRBJ2-7; a possible D gene is TRBD1 (6 bases). The CDR3 loop spans 16 amino acids. CDR1 is MNHNS, CDR2 SASEGT, per germline. With 2 bases removed from V and 2 bases from J, the gap between germline ends came to 16 bases. This CDR3 is CASSEQGRGSAYEQYF. The DNA of the CDR3 is TGTGCCAGCAGTGAACAGGGCAGGGGCTCCGCCTACGAGCAGTACTTC.

This clone has only a few counts. The rearrangement links TRBV10-2 to TRBJ1-3; 10 positions agree with TRBD1. Germline V gives CDR1 WSHSY, CDR2 SAAADI. V shed 7 bases, J shed 9 bases, and the junction held 3 bases outside the gene matches. This CDR3 region has 12 residues. In nucleotides, the CDR3 is TGCGCCAGCACCCGGACAGGGGGCACCATATATTTT. Translating gives CASTRTGGTIYF.

This clone is a singleton in its sample. The V call is TRBV18, the J call TRBJ1-6; the D gene is possibly TRBD1 (6 bases). There are 16 residues in the CDR3. Trimming took 0 bases from V and 9 from J, leaving 15 bases between them. Germline assignment: CDR1 KGHSH and CDR2 LQKENI. In nucleotides, the CDR3 is TGTGCCAGCTCACCACCGGGCTTAAGAGGGGGTTCACCCCTCCACTTT. As protein: CASSPPGLRGGSPLHF.

V is TRBV14 and J is TRBJ1-6; no reliable D call. From germline, CDR1 is SGHDN and CDR2 FVKESK. The CDR3 contains 14 residues. V dropped 4 bases and J dropped 0 bases, with 4 bases sitting between them. DNA of the CDR3: TGTGCCAGCAGCCCGTTCTCCTATAATTCACCCCTCCACTTT. Residues: CASSPFSYNSPLHF.

V gene TRBV29-1 combines with J gene TRBJ1-1, with D perhaps TRBD1 (5 bases). Trimming removed 7 bases from V and 2 bases from J, with 17 bases in between. This CDR3 is built from 14 residues. CDR1 SQVTM and CDR2 ANQGSEA come from the germline V gene. DNA for the CDR3: TGCAGCGCTTCTGGAGGGGTTCCTAACACTGAAGCTTTCTTT. Translating it yields CSASGGVPNTEAFF.

The CDR3 reads CASSATGAGNTIYF. DNA for the CDR3: TGTGCCAGCAGTGCGACAGGGGCGGGAAACACCATATATTTT. The chain employs TRBV2 and TRBJ1-3; 8 nucleotides agree with TRBD1. V shed 4 bases, J shed 4 bases, and the junction held 3 bases outside the gene matches. Germline CDR1 is SNHLY and CDR2 is FYNNEI. This CDR3 has 14 residues. The entire variable domain, with the rest obtained from reference TRBV2 and TRBJ1-3, is as follows: EPEVTQTPSHQVTQMGQEVILRCVPISNHLYFYWYRQILGQKVEFLVSFYNNEISEKSEIFDDQFSVERPDGSNFTLKIRSTKLEDSAMYFCASSATGAGNTIYFGEGSWLTVV.

This rearrangement joins TRBV11-2 to TRBJ2-7; 7 bases line up with TRBD2. Germline V gene data show CDR1 as SGHAT and CDR2 as FQNNGV. The junction had 3 bases not matched to a gene; V was cut back by 1 base and J by 0 bases. The CDR3 is 15 amino acids. Here the CDR3 DNA reads TGTGCCAGCAGCTTAGCTAGCGGAAGCTCCTACGAGCAGTACTTC. As protein: CASSLASGSSYEQYF.

V gene TRBV5-6 combines with J gene TRBJ2-7; 10 bases fit TRBD1. Germline CDR1 reads SGHDT; CDR2 reads YYEEEE. CDR3 size: 14 residues. V dropped 5 bases and J dropped 5; count of bases not matched to a gene: 7. This CDR3 is CASSYRDRGNEQYF. In DNA, the CDR3 is TGTGCCAGCAGTTACCGGGACAGGGGAAACGAGCAGTACTTC.

The genes are TRBV9 and TRBJ1-4; 10 nucleotides line up with TRBD1. Germline CDR1 reads SGDLS; CDR2 reads YYNGEE. The CDR3 runs to 16 residues. The V gene end was trimmed by 3 bases and the J gene end by 8 bases; junction bases not matched to a gene: 10. The CDR3 nucleotides read TGTGCCAGCAGCGAGGGGACAGGGGCAGGTGGGGAAAAACTGTTTTTT. This sequence encodes CASSEGTGAGGEKLFF.

The gene calls are TRBV28 and TRBJ2-4; D is unclear. V gave up 5 bases and J gave up 0 bases, with 11 bases separating them. The germline V gene encodes CDR1 MDHEN and CDR2 SYDVKM. CDR3 length equals 15 residues. In DNA form, the CDR3 reads TGTGCCAGCAGTCGAGGTGTAGTAGCCAAAAACATTCAGTACTTC. This translates into CASSRGVVAKNIQYF.

This chain joins TRBV20-1 and TRBJ1-1; 7 nucleotides match TRBD1. The CDR3 sequence is 11 residues long. Losses at the gene ends were 6 bases for V and 5 bases for J; bases not matched to a gene: 3. Germline assignment: CDR1 DFQATT and CDR2 SNEGSKA (reference sequence). Here the CDR3 DNA reads TGCAGTGCCGACAGGGTAACTGAAGCTTTCTTT. Translating it yields CSADRVTEAFF.

V is TRBV2 and J is TRBJ1-1; D gene ambiguous. The CDR3 sequence is 15 residues long. Germline V CDR1 and CDR2: SNHLY, FYNNEI. V lost 5 bases to trimming and J lost 1 base, with 14 bases between them. This CDR3 is CASSFKGRENTEAFF. CDR3 in DNA: TGTGCCAGCAGTTTTAAAGGGAGAGAGAACACTGAAGCTTTCTTT.

This clone has more than one count but fewer than ten. Here the CDR3 reads CASSPRQGPAYGYTF. In DNA form, the CDR3 reads TGTGCCAGCAGCCCGAGACAGGGCCCCGCCTATGGCTACACCTTC. The chain has TRBV7-2 and TRBJ1-2; 7 nucleotides agree with TRBD1. This CDR3 region has 15 residues. Germline CDR1 SGHTA, CDR2 FQGNSA. With V trimmed by 5 bases and J by 4 bases, 10 bases remained unmatched.

The chain links TRBV27 to TRBJ1-2; weak D call: TRBD1 (6 bases). Trimming removed 2 bases from V and 8 bases from J, with 9 bases in between. The CDR3 has 12 amino acids. Germline V lookup: CDR1 MNHEY, CDR2 SMNVEV (reference sequence). In DNA, the CDR3 is TGTGCCAGCAGTTTAACTGGGGGCGGCTACACCTTC. Residues: CASSLTGGGYTF.

The chain is built from TRBV5-1 and TRBJ1-6, with 8 bases lining up with TRBD1. V dropped 3 bases and J dropped 10; count of bases not matched to a gene: 3. Looked up from germline, CDR1 is SGHRS and CDR2 is YFSETQ. The length of the CDR3 is 13 residues. The DNA for the CDR3 is TGCGCCAGCAGCTATACAGGGGGGTCACCCCTCCACTTT. Its translation: CASSYTGGSPLHF.